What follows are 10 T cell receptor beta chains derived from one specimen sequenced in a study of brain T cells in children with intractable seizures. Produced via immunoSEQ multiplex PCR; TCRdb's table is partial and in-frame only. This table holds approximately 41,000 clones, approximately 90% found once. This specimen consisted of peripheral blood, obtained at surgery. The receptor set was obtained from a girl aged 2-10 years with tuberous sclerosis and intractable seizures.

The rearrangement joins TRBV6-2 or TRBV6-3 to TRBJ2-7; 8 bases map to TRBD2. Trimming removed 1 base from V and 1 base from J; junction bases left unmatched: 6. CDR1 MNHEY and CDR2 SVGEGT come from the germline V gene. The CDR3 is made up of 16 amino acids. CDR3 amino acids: CASSYLLVAGSYEQYF. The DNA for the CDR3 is TGTGCCAGCAGTTACTTACTAGTAGCGGGGTCCTACGAGCAGTACTTC.

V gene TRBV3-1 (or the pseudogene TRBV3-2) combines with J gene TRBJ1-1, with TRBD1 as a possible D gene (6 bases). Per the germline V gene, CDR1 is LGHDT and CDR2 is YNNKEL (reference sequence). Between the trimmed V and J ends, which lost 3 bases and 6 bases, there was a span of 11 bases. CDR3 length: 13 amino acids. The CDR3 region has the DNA TGTGCCAGCAGCCAGCCACAGGGAGCTGAAGCTTTCTTT. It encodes CASSQPQGAEAFF.

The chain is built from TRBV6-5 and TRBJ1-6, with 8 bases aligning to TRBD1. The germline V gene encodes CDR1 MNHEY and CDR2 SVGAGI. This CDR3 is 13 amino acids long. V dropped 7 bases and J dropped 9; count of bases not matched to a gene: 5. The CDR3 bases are TGTGCCAGCACAGGGGGCGGAGGTTCACCCCTCCACTTT. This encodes CASTGGGGSPLHF.

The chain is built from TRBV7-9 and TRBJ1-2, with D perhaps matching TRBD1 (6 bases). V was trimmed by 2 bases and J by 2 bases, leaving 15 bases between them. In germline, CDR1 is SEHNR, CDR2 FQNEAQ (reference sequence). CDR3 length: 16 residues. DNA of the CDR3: TGTGCCAGCAGCTTAAGGGTATACAGGGCCAACTATGGCTACACCTTC. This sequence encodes CASSLRVYRANYGYTF.

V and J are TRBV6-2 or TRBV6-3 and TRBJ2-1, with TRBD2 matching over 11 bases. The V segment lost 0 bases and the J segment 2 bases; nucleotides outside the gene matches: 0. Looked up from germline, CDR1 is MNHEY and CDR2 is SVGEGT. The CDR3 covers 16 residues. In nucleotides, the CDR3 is TGTGCCAGCAGTTACTCTAGCGGGGGGGCCTACAATGAGCAGTTCTTC. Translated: CASSYSSGGAYNEQFF.

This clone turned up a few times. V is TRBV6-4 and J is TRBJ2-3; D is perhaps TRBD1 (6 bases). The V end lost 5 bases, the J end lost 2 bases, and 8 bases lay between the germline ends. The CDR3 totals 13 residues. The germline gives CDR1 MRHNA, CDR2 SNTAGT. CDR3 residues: CASSLGHTDTQYF. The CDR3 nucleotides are TGTGCCAGCAGTCTGGGACACACAGATACGCAGTATTTT.

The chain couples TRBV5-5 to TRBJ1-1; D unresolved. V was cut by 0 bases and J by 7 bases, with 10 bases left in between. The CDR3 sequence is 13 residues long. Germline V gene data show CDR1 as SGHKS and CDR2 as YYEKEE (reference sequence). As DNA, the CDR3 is TGTGCCAGCAGCTTGGTCGGCAGCGATGAAGCTTTCTTT. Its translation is CASSLVGSDEAFF.

The CDR3 region is CAWSHFSGTGKNTEAFF. CDR3 in DNA: TGTGCCTGGAGTCACTTTTCCGGGACAGGGAAGAACACTGAAGCTTTCTTT. The rearrangement joins TRBV30 to TRBJ1-1; 9 bases map to TRBD1. The CDR3 has 17 residues. The V and J ends lost 2 bases and 1 base, in that order; junction bases with no gene match: 11. Germline values: CDR1 GTSNPN, CDR2 SVGIG (reference sequence). Looking up the rest from reference TRBV30 and TRBJ1-1 gives the full variable domain: SQTIHQWPATLVQPVGSPLSLECTVEGTSNPNLYWYRQAAGRGLQLLFYSVGIGQISSEVPQNLSASRPQDRQFILSSKKLLLSDSGFYLCAWSHFSGTGKNTEAFFGQGTRLTVV.

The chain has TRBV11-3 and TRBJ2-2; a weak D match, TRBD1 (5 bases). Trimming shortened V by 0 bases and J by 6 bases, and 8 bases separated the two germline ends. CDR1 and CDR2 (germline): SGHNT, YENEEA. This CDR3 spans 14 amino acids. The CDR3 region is CASSLERGAGELFF. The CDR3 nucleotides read TGTGCCAGCAGCTTAGAAAGGGGCGCCGGGGAGCTGTTTTTT. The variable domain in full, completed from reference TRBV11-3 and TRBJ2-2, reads EAGVVQSPRYKIIEKKQPVAFWCNPISGHNTLYWYLQNLGQGPELLIRYENEEAVDDSQLPKDRFSAERLKGVDSTLKIQPAELGDSAVYLCASSLERGAGELFFGEGSRLTVL.

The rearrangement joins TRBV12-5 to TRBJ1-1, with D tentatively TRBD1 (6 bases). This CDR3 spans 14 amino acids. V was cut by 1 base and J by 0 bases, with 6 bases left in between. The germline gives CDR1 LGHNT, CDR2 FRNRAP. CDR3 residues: CASGLGQVNTEAFF. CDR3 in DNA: TGTGCTAGTGGTTTGGGACAGGTGAACACTGAAGCTTTCTTT.